Listed below are T cell receptor beta chains from one sample, sequenced in a study of blood T cell repertoires in COVID-19. Assay used: immunoSEQ multiplex PCR; TCRdb lists only in-frame clones, some missing. This sample has more than 110,000 clones; about four fifths occur once, and the top ten carry roughly 14%. The sequencing sample was made of peripheral blood. All receptors derive from a man of 80 years or more with acute or convalescent COVID-19. The CDR3 runs from the conserved cysteine through the conserved F or W. A D gene is named only where the DNA matches it firmly. Expanded clones are given a class, and other clones once, few, many or no size at all.

d_call v_call clone_size cdr3_aa
TRBD1 TRBV7-8 many CASSRGQPLNYGYTF
NA TRBV7-2 NA CASSLPGQNYEQYF
NA TRBV7-9 NA CASSLEQGNSPLHF
NA TRBV28 few CASWDATVSNYGYTF
NA TRBV18 NA CASSPPPQEETQYF
TRBD1 TRBV6-2/TRBV6-3 NA CASSYDPQGESTGELFF
NA TRBV3-1/TRBV3-2 NA CASSQVAAGLNTGELFF
TRBD1 TRBV30 NA CAWSPGGGYTF
NA TRBV7-2 NA CASSYRFNQPQHF
TRBD2 TRBV6-5 NA CANGRFDEQYF
NA TRBV5-1 NA CASSLVSGAGANVLTF
NA TRBV19 NA CASSSTGSTEAFF
NA TRBV7-2 NA CASSLEAQDWDTQYF